The entry below gives a single T cell receptor beta chain sequence along with its context. This clonotype was found a few times. Its specific antigen is unknown. Nothing much larger sits one base from this clone, and base qualities are not available. Relative to germline, V is missing 2 bases and J is missing 5 bases, with 3 bases of the junction outside any gene match. Reading from cysteine to phenylalanine, the CDR3 counts 14 amino acids. The sequence is cut down to CDR3 DNA, 42 bases in frame from base 1. The germline V gene specifies SGHTA as CDR1 and FQGNSA as CDR2. These data come from a study of spatial heterogeneity in lung cancer (dated by TCRdb to between 2019 and 2020). In the study overall: More beta-chain than alpha-chain transcripts were consistently detected, likely reflecting higher beta-chain transcript abundance. Nonsynonymous mutation counts, determined by whole-exome sequencing of tumor tissue, were related to TCR repertoire features. In the raw uncorrected reads, each unique combination of TCR and UMI appeared on average more than ten times. At surgery, both alpha and beta chains were TCR-sequenced in more than 200 tumor regions, fewer than 65 matched nontumor lung samples and 50 to 60 PBMC samples. The study quantitatively compared TCR alpha and beta repertoires across multiple tumor regions, matched nontumor lung and blood in non-small cell lung cancer.

Overall study results and their limits: Additional single-cell paired TCR alpha and beta sequencing was considered necessary to confirm, at a functional level, the hypothesis that regional TCRs recognize regional mutations. Ubiquitous expanded tumor TCRs showed up in blood more often at tumor resection than at routine follow-up.

This specimen's time point label, interpreted: sample taken at primary tumor resection. The donors were more than 60 patients from the lung TRACERx cohort who had early-stage, untreated non-small cell lung cancer. For TCR sequencing, whole RNA was extracted from tumor and nontumor lung tissue, or from cryopreserved PBMC samples, and no cell sorting was done. Patients were selected for TCR sequencing only if sufficient RNA was available from at least two tumor regions. The library was produced with 5' RACE. The sequencing machine was a NextSeq 500. The TCR library protocol attached a unique molecular identifier to each TCR cDNA molecule to allow correction of PCR and sequencing errors. The authors' analysis ran thus. Decombinator tools were used for TCR identification, UMI-based error correction and CDR3 extraction. TCRs above a frequency of 2 per 1,000, corresponding to the top 1% of the tumor frequency distribution, were defined as expanded. Rényi diversity was computed with the R vegan package after subsampling each repertoire 100 times to 5,000 TCRs. CDR3 similarity networks were constructed using string-kernel similarity of amino acid triplets, with links drawn between CDR3s whose pairwise similarity was above 0.82. Starting from the raw public reads, TCRdb applied fastp trimming at Q25, assembled clones with MiXCR and retained in-frame beta chains. Rows are unified per CDR3 protein, each entry keeping the most common DNA and genes. TCRdb, rather than the study authors, made the V and J calls. The sample contains 35,000 to 55,000 distinct CDR3 sequences, under 7.5% of them found a single time. In total, the top ten clones hold about 45% of the sample.

The sample was PBMCs, taken at surgery. The chain was built from TRBV7-2 and TRBJ2-5; 9 bases in between match TRBD2. The sequence was obtained from a female donor with early-stage non-small cell lung cancer. The DNA sequence reads TGTGCCAGCAGCTTAAATCTAGCGGGGGAGACCCAGTACTTC. Translated, this gives CASSLNLAGETQYF.